This entry lists 18 T cell receptor beta chains sequenced from one sample in a study of a mutant IDH1 vaccine in newly diagnosed glioma. This sample's time point: week 5, during vaccination. Mutant IDH1 20-mer peptide, at 300 ug, made up each vaccine dose, with topical imiquimod. Antigens of these TCRs are unknown. TCRdb's copy holds only in-frame clones and misses some; the assay was immunoSEQ multiplex PCR. The table has roughly 51,000 clones, 82% seen once; the top ten hold over 3%. Specimen: PBMCs, collected from a glioma patient whose treatment included an IDH1 peptide vaccine. Every receptor here comes from a young woman with glioma. Some clones in this sample may be carry-over from other donors' samples.

V usage is TRBV6-5 and J usage is TRBJ2-1; D uncertain. CDR1 and CDR2 from the germline V gene are MNHEY and SVGAGI. The length of the CDR3 is 13 residues. The V gene lost 0 bases and the J gene lost 6 bases, with 6 bases spanning the gap. CDR3 sequence (DNA): TGTGCCAGCAGTTACTCGCCGAGCAATGAGCAGTTCTTC. Protein: CASSYSPSNEQFF.

Worth noting for this clone: In the same sample, other DNA sequences code for this CDR3. The chain carries TRBV10-2 and TRBJ2-7, with TRBD2 identical over 9 bases. Germline V lookup: CDR1 WSHSY, CDR2 SAAADI. This CDR3 region has 13 residues. Germline trimming cut 6 bases from V and 2 bases from J; bases unmatched to any gene: 2. Here the CDR3 reads CASRTSGTYEQYF. CDR3 DNA sequence: TGCGCCAGCAGGACTAGCGGCACCTACGAGCAGTACTTC.

This clone was seen just once. The gene calls are TRBV10-3 and TRBJ2-5, with D possibly matching TRBD1 (5 bases). Germline assignment: CDR1 ENHRY and CDR2 SYGVKD. CDR3 length: 13 amino acids. V gave up 11 bases and J gave up 3 bases, with 16 bases separating them. CDR3 nucleotides: TGTGCCTTGGCTTGGGCAGGGAAAGAGACCCAGTACTTC. The encoded protein is CALAWAGKETQYF.

The chain carries TRBV5-1 and TRBJ1-3, with D possibly matching TRBD1 (5 bases). V dropped 3 bases and J dropped 0 bases, with 13 bases sitting between them. This CDR3 contains 16 residues. From germline, CDR1 is SGHRS and CDR2 YFSETQ. In DNA, the CDR3 is TGCGCCAGCAGCTCCCTGGGGGGGGACTCTGGAAACACCATATATTTT. Its protein product is CASSSLGGDSGNTIYF.

The V and J genes are TRBV5-1 and TRBJ2-1; 8 bases are shared with TRBD1. Germline CDR1 and CDR2: SGHRS and YFSETQ. This CDR3 comprises 13 residues. With V trimmed by 4 bases and J by 3 bases, 0 bases remained unmatched. For the CDR3, the DNA is TGCGCCAGCAGCGACAGGGGCTACAATGAGCAGTTCTTC. It specifies CASSDRGYNEQFF.

V and J are TRBV7-2 and TRBJ2-1, with 7 positions matching TRBD2. Germline loops: CDR1 SGHTA, CDR2 FQGNSA. Trimming removed 3 bases from V and 2 bases from J; junction bases left unmatched: 16. There are 19 residues in the CDR3. The CDR3 sequence is CASSFSGLFGGNTYNEQFF. The CDR3, as DNA: TGTGCCAGCAGCTTCTCCGGACTGTTCGGGGGGAACACCTACAATGAGCAGTTCTTC.

The chain carries TRBV19 and TRBJ1-5, with D possibly matching TRBD1 (6 bases). CDR1 LNHDA and CDR2 SQIVND come from the germline V gene (reference sequence). The CDR3 sequence is 12 residues long. The ends were cut back, 7 bases at V and 5 bases at J, with 9 bases in the middle. The CDR3 region is CASTAGDQPQHF. Written as DNA, the CDR3 is TGTGCCAGTACCGCAGGGGATCAGCCCCAGCATTTT.

The chain combines TRBV5-4 with TRBJ1-5; D is undetermined. Per germline, CDR1 SGHNT and CDR2 YYREEE (reference sequence). The V and J ends lost 3 bases and 0 bases respectively, with 13 bases between them. This CDR3 has 16 amino acids. The CDR3 is CASSSVRVFSNQPQHF. For the CDR3, the DNA is TGTGCCAGCAGCTCTGTCCGGGTCTTTAGCAATCAGCCCCAGCATTTT.

The chain carries TRBV27 and TRBJ2-1; maybe TRBD2 (5 bases). There are 14 residues in the CDR3. Germline CDR1 MNHEY, CDR2 SMNVEV (reference sequence). Between the trimmed V and J ends, which lost 6 bases and 0 bases, there was a span of 9 bases. The CDR3 bases are TGTGCCAGCAGCACCGGGAACTCCTACAATGAGCAGTTCTTC. Residues: CASSTGNSYNEQFF.

The CDR3 sequence is CASSQATYQSGYTF. In nucleotides, the CDR3 is TGTGCCAGCAGCCAAGCGACCTATCAGAGTGGCTACACCTTC. V and J are TRBV4-2 and TRBJ1-2; no clear D. This CDR3 region has 14 residues. V was cut by 1 base and J by 7 bases, with 13 bases left in between. CDR1 is LGHNA, CDR2 YNFKEQ, per germline.

The chain combines TRBV9 with TRBJ2-3, with 7 bases identical to TRBD2. With V trimmed by 3 bases and J by 2 bases, 6 bases remained unmatched. Germline lookup yields CDR1 SGDLS and CDR2 YYNGEE. The CDR3 extends over 15 amino acids. CDR3 loop: CASSARGVDTDTQYF. CDR3 coding DNA: TGTGCCAGCAGCGCCCGGGGGGTGGACACAGATACGCAGTATTTT.

J is TRBJ2-7 and V is TRBV5-1; perhaps TRBD2 as D (6 bases). Germline V lookup: CDR1 SGHRS, CDR2 YFSETQ. Deletions cut 7 bases from V and 5 bases from J, with 19 bases between. The CDR3 is made up of 14 amino acids. The DNA for the CDR3 is TGCGCCAGCGCGCGAACGGGAGTCATTAACGAGCAGTACTTC. It is translated as CASARTGVINEQYF.

This clone was seen only a few times. J is TRBJ1-1 and V is TRBV6-5, with unresolved D. Germline-derived CDR1 and CDR2 are MNHEY and SVGAGI. The CDR3 is 13 residues long. V was cut by 5 bases and J by 2 bases, with 9 bases left in between. The CDR3 spells CASSQQSNTEAFF. The CDR3 DNA follows: TGTGCCAGCAGTCAACAGAGTAACACTGAAGCTTTCTTT.

This rearrangement joins TRBV20-1 to TRBJ1-5; D is undetermined. CDR3 length: 11 amino acids. CDR1 DFQATT and CDR2 SNEGSKA come from the germline V gene (reference sequence). The V gene lost 3 bases and the J gene lost 7 bases, with 7 bases spanning the gap. The CDR3 region is CSARAGQPQHF. The DNA for the CDR3 is TGCAGTGCTAGGGCAGGACAGCCCCAGCATTTT.

This sequence joins TRBV9 and TRBJ2-1; perhaps D is TRBD1 or TRBD2 (6 bases each). Germline loops: CDR1 SGDLS, CDR2 YYNGEE. Trimming pared 0 bases from V and 1 base from J, leaving 14 bases between. CDR3 length equals 17 residues. The CDR3, as DNA: TGTGCCAGCAGCGTAGGTCGGGAGAGGGGGTCCTACAATGAGCAGTTCTTC. This sequence encodes CASSVGRERGSYNEQFF.

This clone appeared a few times. This chain joins TRBV6-6 and TRBJ2-7; D gene ambiguous. This CDR3 contains 13 residues. CDR1 and CDR2 from the germline V gene are MNHNY and SVGAGI (reference sequence). V was cut by 6 bases and J by 2 bases, with 11 bases left in between. CDR3 in amino acids: CASRAEGPYEQYF. The DNA for the CDR3 is TGTGCCAGCAGGGCAGAAGGTCCCTACGAGCAGTACTTC.

CDR3 in DNA: TGTGCCAGTAGTCTCCCAAACACTGAAGCTTTCTTT. Translated: CASSLPNTEAFF. This chain connects TRBV19 to TRBJ1-1; the D is unclear. The germline V and J ends were trimmed by 5 bases and 2 bases, with 6 bases remaining between them. Germline-derived CDR1 and CDR2 are LNHDA and SQIVND (reference sequence). The CDR3 spans 12 residues.

This clone was counted a few times. The rearrangement uses TRBV30 and TRBJ1-5; no reliable D call. This CDR3 has 12 residues. CDR1 and CDR2 (germline): GTSNPN, SVGIG (reference sequence). V lost 0 bases and J 6 bases, leaving 6 bases between the germline ends. The CDR3 reads CAWSVEGQPQHF. In DNA form, the CDR3 reads TGTGCCTGGAGTGTCGAGGGTCAGCCCCAGCATTTT.